These 8 T cell receptor beta chains came from one sample sequenced in a study of T cell clonality in common variable immunodeficiency. TCRdb's table, derived via immunoSEQ multiplex PCR, lists solely in-frame clones and lacks some. In total the sample includes roughly 42,000 clones, none of them seen once. Sequencing was done on a sample of peripheral blood mononuclear cells. These receptors originate from a person aged 18 to 75 in good health.

This clone was counted at least ten times. CDR3 DNA (partial): TGTGCCAGCAGCGAAGGGACTAGCGGTACCTACGAG. Protein product: CASSEGTSGTYE. The full CDR3 sequence reads CASSEGTSGTYEQYF. This rearrangement joins TRBV9 to TRBJ2-7, with 11 bases aligning to TRBD2. The read gets to within 3 residues of the CDR3 end, and the germline J gene fills in the rest. Germline V gene sequence: CDR1 SGDLS, CDR2 YYNGEE. The ends lost 3 bases at V and 2 bases at J; junction bases unmatched: 4. CDR3 length: 15 amino acids.

This clone was found many times. Its ends do not fully match the called genes, so a read error is possible. The read ends 3 residues early relative to the CDR3; the germline J gene fills the gap. The V and J genes are TRBV5-1 and TRBJ2-4, with unresolved D. The germline CDR1 and CDR2 sequences are SGHRS and YFSETQ. The CDR3 is 14 amino acids. CDR3 bases read: TGCGCCAGCACCTTGGCAGTTGGCACAAACATT. Protein product: CASTLAVGTNI. The CDR3 in full is CASTLAVGTNIQYF.

The sample holds many counts of this clone. The read terminates 3 residues ahead of where the CDR3 ends, so the germline J gene completes it. This rearrangement joins TRBV30 to TRBJ1-6, with D hard to call. The germline V gene has CDR1 GTSNPN and CDR2 SVGIG (reference sequence). V was clipped by 3 bases and J by 10 bases, with 13 bases between them. The CDR3 loop spans 13 amino acids. Partial CDR3 DNA: TGTGCCTGGAGCGGCACAGTAGGGTCACCC. As protein: CAWSGTVGSP. The full CDR3 protein is CAWSGTVGSPLHF.

This clone was seen at least ten times. The read stops 3 residues short of the end of the CDR3; the missing end is completed from the germline J gene. This chain connects TRBV29-1 to TRBJ2-7, with 10 bases aligning to TRBD1. V was pared by 4 bases and J by 3 bases, with 0 bases of the junction left unmatched. Germline V CDR1 and CDR2: SQVTM, ANQGSEA. The CDR3 sequence is 12 residues long. The part of the CDR3 DNA that was read is TGCAGCGTTGGGACAGGGGGCTACGAG. This gives the protein CSVGTGGYE. The whole CDR3 reads CSVGTGGYEQYF.

This clone turned up a few times. The read ends 3 residues shy of where the CDR3 ends; the end is completed using the germline J gene. The chain has TRBV19 and TRBJ1-6; D might be TRBD1 (6 bases). The germline V gene has CDR1 LNHDA and CDR2 SQIVND (reference sequence). There are 16 residues in the CDR3. V gave up 3 bases and J gave up 1 base, with 10 bases separating them. The part of the CDR3 DNA that was read is TGTGCCAGTAGTATTCCCAGGGGATCCTATAATTCACCC. This gives the protein CASSIPRGSYNSP. The CDR3 reads in full as CASSIPRGSYNSPLHF.

This clone was counted only a few times. The sequenced fragment ends 3 residues before the CDR3 boundary, so the rest is inferred from the germline J gene. The chain joins TRBV7-9 to TRBJ2-3; 8 bases map to TRBD2. CDR3 length equals 14 residues. V lost 5 bases and J lost 1; bases outside the gene matches: 2. CDR1 SEHNR and CDR2 FQNEAQ come from the germline V gene (reference sequence). Here the CDR3 reads CASSNSGGTDTQYF. The DNA read from the CDR3 is TGTGCCAGCAGCAATAGCGGGGGCACAGATACG.

The sample holds many counts of this clone. Read coverage stops 3 residues before the CDR3 terminus; the germline J gene supplies the remainder. The chain links TRBV20-1 to TRBJ2-5; no firm D call. The V gene lost 1 base and the J gene lost 3 bases, with 9 bases spanning the gap. Germline assignment: CDR1 DFQATT and CDR2 SNEGSKA (reference sequence). This CDR3 has 13 residues. The sequenced part of the CDR3 DNA is TGCAGTGCTAGAGGTCCAGGAAAAGAGACC. Translated: CSARGPGKET. The entire CDR3 protein reads CSARGPGKETQYF.

This clone occurred many times. The CDR3 region is CASSLGDRGNEQYF. The sequenced CDR3 bases are TGTGCCAGCAGCTTAGGGGACAGGGGGAACGAG. This chain connects TRBV7-9 to TRBJ2-7; 11 bases fit TRBD1. With the read ending 3 residues before the CDR3 end, the germline J gene is used to fill in that end. The CDR3 has 14 amino acids. The germline V gene encodes CDR1 SEHNR and CDR2 FQNEAQ (reference sequence). With V trimmed by 1 base and J by 5 bases, 1 base remained unmatched. The full variable domain, completed using reference TRBV7-9 and TRBJ2-7, is DTGVSQNPRHKITKRGQNVTFRCDPISEHNRLYWYRQTLGQGPEFLTYFQNEAQLEKSRLLSDRFSAERPKGSFSTLEIQRTEQGDSAMYLCASSLGDRGNEQYFGPGTRLTVT.